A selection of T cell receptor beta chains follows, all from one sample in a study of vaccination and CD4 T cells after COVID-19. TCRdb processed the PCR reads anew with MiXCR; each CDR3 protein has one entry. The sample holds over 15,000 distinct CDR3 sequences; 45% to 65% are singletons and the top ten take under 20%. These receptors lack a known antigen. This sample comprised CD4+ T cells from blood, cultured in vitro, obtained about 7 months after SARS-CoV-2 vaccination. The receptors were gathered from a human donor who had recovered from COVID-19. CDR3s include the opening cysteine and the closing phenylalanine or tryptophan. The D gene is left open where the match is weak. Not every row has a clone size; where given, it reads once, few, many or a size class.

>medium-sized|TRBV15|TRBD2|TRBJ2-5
TGTGCCACCAGCAAAAGACTAGCGGACCAAGAGACCCAGTACTTC
CATSKRLADQETQYF
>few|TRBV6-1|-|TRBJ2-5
TGTGCCAGCAGAAATTCAGGGGCAGAGACCCAGTACTTC
CASRNSGAETQYF
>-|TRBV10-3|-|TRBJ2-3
TGTGCCATCACAGGGACTGACGGAGATACGCAGTATTTT
CAITGTDGDTQYF
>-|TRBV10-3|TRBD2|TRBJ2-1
TGTGCCATCAGTGGGTACAGGGGACTAGCGGGAGGCCACTACAATGAGCAGTTCTTC
CAISGYRGLAGGHYNEQFF
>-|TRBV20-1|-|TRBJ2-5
TGCAGTGCTACCGACCAGGGAGAGACCCAGTACTTC
CSATDQGETQYF
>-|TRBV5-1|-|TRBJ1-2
TGCGCCAGCAGCTTGGGCCCAAGGGATGGCGGCTACACCTTC
CASSLGPRDGGYTF
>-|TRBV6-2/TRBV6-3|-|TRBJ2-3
TGTGCCAGCAGGGAAAGCGGCACAGATACGCAGTATTTT
CASRESGTDTQYF
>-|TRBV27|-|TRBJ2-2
TGTGCCAGCACCCTAGGGCCGGGCAGGGAGACCACCGGGGAGCTGTTTTTT
CASTLGPGRETTGELFF
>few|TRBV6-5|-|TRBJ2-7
TGTGCCAGCAGTTACTTTTTAAACGAGCAGTACTTC
CASSYFLNEQYF
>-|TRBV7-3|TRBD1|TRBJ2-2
TGTGCCATCAGATCGGACAGGGGGCCTAACACCGGGGAGCTGTTTTTT
CAIRSDRGPNTGELFF
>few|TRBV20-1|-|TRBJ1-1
TGCAGTGCTAGACCGGGACACAACACTGAAGCTTTCTTT
CSARPGHNTEAFF
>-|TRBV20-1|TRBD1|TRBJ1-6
TGCAGTGCTCGTACCGGGACAGGGGGTTATAATTCACCCCTCCACTTT
CSARTGTGGYNSPLHF
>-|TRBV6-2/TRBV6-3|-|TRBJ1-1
TGTGCCAGCAACAACTACGGGATTTATGAAGCTTTCTTT
CASNNYGIYEAFF
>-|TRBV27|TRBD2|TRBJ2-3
TGTGCCAGCAGGAGACTAGCGGGGGGGGGCACCCAGGGTACGCAGTATTTT
CASRRLAGGGTQGTQYF
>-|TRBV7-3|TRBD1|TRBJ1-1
TGTGCCAGCAGCTTAGGACAGGGATTTCCAGCTTTCTTT
CASSLGQGFPAFF
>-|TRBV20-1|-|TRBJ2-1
TGCAGTGCTCGCAAACAGGCGGATGAGCAGTTCTTC
CSARKQADEQFF
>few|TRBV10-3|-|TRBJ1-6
TGTGCCATCAGTGAGGCGGGGGGAGATTCACCCCTCCACTTT
CAISEAGGDSPLHF
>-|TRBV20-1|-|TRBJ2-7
TGCAGTGCTAGTTTGTCAGGGGGGATTAGTGAGCAGTACTTC
CSASLSGGISEQYF
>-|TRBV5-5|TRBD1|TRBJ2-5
TGTGCCAGCAGCTTCTTAGGGACAGCCAAGCAAGAGACCCAGTACTTC
CASSFLGTAKQETQYF
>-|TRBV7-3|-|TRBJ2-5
TGTGCCAGCAGCTTAACGGGCGGGGCCCCGGCAGAGACCCAGTACTTC
CASSLTGGAPAETQYF
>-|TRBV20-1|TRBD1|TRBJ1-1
TGCAGTGCTAGCGAAACAGGGGGCACTGAAGCTTTCTTT
CSASETGGTEAFF
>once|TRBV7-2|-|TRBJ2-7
TGTGCCAGCAGCTTCACCCTCTGGTACGAGCAGTACTTC
CASSFTLWYEQYF
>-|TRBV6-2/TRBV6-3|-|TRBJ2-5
TGTGCCAGCAAAGAGAGGCGGTGGCGGATGGGGGAGACCCAGTACTTC
CASKERRWRMGETQYF
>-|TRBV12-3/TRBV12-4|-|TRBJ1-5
TGTGCCAGCAGTTTGTTGGGTGGGGGCAATCAGCCCCAGCATTTT
CASSLLGGGNQPQHF
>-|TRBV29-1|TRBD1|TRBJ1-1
TGCAGCGTTGTTCGGCAGGGGGGGACTGAAGCTTTCTTT
CSVVRQGGTEAFF